The text below deals with one TCR beta chain. This sample was taken from a study of glioma-infiltrating T cells after dendritic cell vaccination. Fresh-frozen tumor tissue and more than two years of survival data were available for all. The immunoSEQ assay amplified TCRB CDR3 from up to 2 ug DNA. Primers: 60 V beta forward and 13 J beta reverse. Produced via immunoSEQ multiplex PCR; TCRdb's table is partial and in-frame only. The data show 93,000 or so clones, 81% seen once. This sequence originates from a human donor with glioblastoma. Sequences were derived from blood, sampled before dendritic cell vaccination.

CDR3 in amino acids: CASSLEGLQETQYF. Written as DNA, the CDR3 is TGTGCCAGCAGCTTAGAGGGGCTGCAAGAGACCCAGTACTTC. The J gene is TRBJ2-5, the V gene TRBV7-9; D possibly corresponds to TRBD1 (5 bases). The ends were cut back, 1 base at V and 2 bases at J, with 8 bases in the middle. Germline-derived CDR1 and CDR2 are SEHNR and FQNEAQ (reference sequence). CDR3 length equals 14 residues. Together with reference TRBV7-9 and TRBJ2-5, the CDR3 gives the full variable domain: DTGVSQNPRHKITKRGQNVTFRCDPISEHNRLYWYRQTLGQGPEFLTYFQNEAQLEKSRLLSDRFSAERPKGSFSTLEIQRTEQGDSAMYLCASSLEGLQETQYFGPGTRLLVL.